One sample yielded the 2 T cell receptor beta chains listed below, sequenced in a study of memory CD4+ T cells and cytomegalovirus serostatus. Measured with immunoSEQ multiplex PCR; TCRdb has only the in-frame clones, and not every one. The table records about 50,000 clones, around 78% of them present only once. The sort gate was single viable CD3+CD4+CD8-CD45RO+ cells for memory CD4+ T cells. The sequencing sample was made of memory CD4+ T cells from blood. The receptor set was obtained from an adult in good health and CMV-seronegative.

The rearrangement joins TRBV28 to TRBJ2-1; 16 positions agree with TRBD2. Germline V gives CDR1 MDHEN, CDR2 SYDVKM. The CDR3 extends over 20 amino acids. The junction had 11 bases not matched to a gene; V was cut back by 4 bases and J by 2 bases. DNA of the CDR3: TGTGCCAGCAGTTCCTCGTCACCGGGACTAGCGGGAGGGCCCTACAATGAGCAGTTCTTC. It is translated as CASSSSSPGLAGGPYNEQFF.

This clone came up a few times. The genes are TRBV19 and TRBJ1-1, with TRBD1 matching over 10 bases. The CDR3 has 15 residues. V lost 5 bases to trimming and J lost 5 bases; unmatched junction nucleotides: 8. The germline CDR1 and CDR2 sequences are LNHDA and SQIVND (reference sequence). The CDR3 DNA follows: TGTGCCAGTAGTCCATGGGACAGGGGTGATACTGAAGCTTTCTTT. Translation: CASSPWDRGDTEAFF.